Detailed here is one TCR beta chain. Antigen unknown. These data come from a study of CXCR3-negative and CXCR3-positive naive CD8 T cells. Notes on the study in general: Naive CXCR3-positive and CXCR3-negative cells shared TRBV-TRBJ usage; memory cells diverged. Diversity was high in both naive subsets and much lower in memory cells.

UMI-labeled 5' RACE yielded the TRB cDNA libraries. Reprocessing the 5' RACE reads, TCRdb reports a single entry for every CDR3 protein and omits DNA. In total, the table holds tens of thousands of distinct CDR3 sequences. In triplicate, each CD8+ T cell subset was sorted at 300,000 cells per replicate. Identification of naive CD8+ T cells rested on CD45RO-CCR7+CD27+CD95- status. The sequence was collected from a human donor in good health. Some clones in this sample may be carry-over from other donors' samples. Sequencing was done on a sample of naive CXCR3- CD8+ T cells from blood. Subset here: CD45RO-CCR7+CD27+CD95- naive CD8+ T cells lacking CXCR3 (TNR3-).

The CDR3 loop is CASSQGPSSYNEQFF. The chain couples TRBV4-1 to TRBJ2-1. CDR1 MGHRA and CDR2 YSYEKL come from the germline V gene. The CDR3 is 15 residues long.